This passage covers 18 T cell receptor beta chains from one sample sequenced in a study of beta chain features in type 1 diabetes (dated by TCRdb to between 2018 and 2020). The method behind the library was the immunoSEQ multiplex PCR assay. All of the isolated RNA was reverse transcribed with the High Capacity cDNA Reverse Transcription Kit, so expressed TCRB transcripts were sequenced. The table comes from immuneACCESS by way of TCRdb, which keeps in-frame sequences with V and J called. Part of the clones is missing from these tables; in studies checked, under half for an unresolved V gene and the rest for unknown reasons. This sample comprises about 620,000 clones, less than 20% of them detected only once. The ten largest clones represent 0.07% to 0.095% of the sample. Sequencing used naive CD4+ T cells from blood. Taken with the paper, the label for cell subset or site translates to: true naive CD4+ T cells. Source of these receptors: a man aged 18 to 35 in good health.

V usage is TRBV29-1 and J usage is TRBJ1-2; TRBD1 matches 8 bases. V shed 4 bases and J 3 bases; nucleotides not matched to a gene: 1. Germline V CDR1 and CDR2: SQVTM, ANQGSEA. The CDR3 sequence is 12 residues long. CDR3 in amino acids: CSVGQGYYGYTF. CDR3 nucleotide sequence: TGCAGCGTTGGACAGGGGTACTATGGCTACACCTTC.

This clone was counted between two and nine times. V usage is TRBV21-1 and J usage is TRBJ1-2. TRBV21-1 is listed as a pseudogene. The CDR3 is made up of 13 amino acids. The CDR3 here is CASGSEGPYGYTF. The CDR3 region has the DNA TGTGCCAGCGGCTCGGAAGGGCCCTATGGCTACACCTTC.

The J gene is TRBJ2-7, the V gene TRBV28; D is uncertain. The CDR3 is 13 residues long. Germline V gene data show CDR1 as MDHEN and CDR2 as SYDVKM. V was trimmed by 2 bases and J by 2 bases, leaving 7 bases between them. The CDR3 region is CASSLGTAYEQYF. DNA for the CDR3: TGTGCCAGCAGTTTAGGCACTGCCTACGAGCAGTACTTC.

This clone was observed a few times. In nucleotides, the CDR3 is TGTGCCAGCAGCTTACAAGGGGTTGGAAACACCATATATTTT. This gives the protein CASSLQGVGNTIYF. The chain recombines TRBV11-2 with TRBJ1-3; D perhaps matches TRBD1 (5 bases). Germline V lookup: CDR1 SGHAT, CDR2 FQNNGV. The germline V and J ends were trimmed by 2 bases and 3 bases, with 8 bases remaining between them. The CDR3 length is 14 residues.

This rearrangement joins TRBV7-2 to TRBJ2-5; possibly TRBD2 for D (5 bases). The CDR3 has 15 residues. Trimming took 1 base from V and 1 from J, leaving 10 bases between them. CDR1 and CDR2 from the germline V gene are SGHTA and FQGNSA. The DNA for the CDR3 is TGTGCCAGCAGCTTAGTAGGACTTCCCCAAGAGACCCAGTACTTC. Translating gives CASSLVGLPQETQYF.

The chain's CDR3 is CATSRVEVPGAFLLSYEQYF. For the CDR3, the DNA is TGTGCCACCAGCAGAGTTGAGGTTCCAGGGGCCTTTCTACTCTCCTACGAGCAGTACTTC. The chain is built from TRBV15 and TRBJ2-7; a weak D match, TRBD1 (6 bases). V lost 1 base and J lost 0, with 25 bases in between. This CDR3 comprises 20 residues. The V gene's germline CDR1 is LNHNV and CDR2 YYDKDF (reference sequence).

The rearrangement uses TRBV19 and TRBJ1-1; tentatively, D is TRBD1 (5 bases). Germline V gene data show CDR1 as LNHDA and CDR2 as SQIVND (reference sequence). Trimming stripped 3 bases from V and 6 bases from J, with 8 bases between. The CDR3 has 12 amino acids. The CDR3 sequence: CASSMQGSEAFF. Written as DNA, the CDR3 is TGTGCCAGTAGTATGCAGGGTTCTGAAGCTTTCTTT.

The genes are TRBV6-1 and TRBJ2-4; the D gene could be TRBD1 or TRBD2 (5 bases each). The germline V and J ends were trimmed by 1 base and 6 bases, with 10 bases remaining between them. Germline loops: CDR1 MNHNS, CDR2 SASEGT. The CDR3 is made up of 14 amino acids. The chain's CDR3 is CASSEGGVRNIQYF. The DNA of the CDR3 is TGTGCCAGCAGTGAAGGAGGGGTGAGAAACATTCAGTACTTC.

This chain links TRBV9 with TRBJ2-3; D is uncertain. The CDR3 has 14 amino acids. The V gene lost 4 bases and the J gene lost 0 bases, with 9 bases spanning the gap. From germline, CDR1 is SGDLS and CDR2 YYNGEE. In DNA, the CDR3 is TGTGCCAGCAGCTTTGGGCCTAGCACAGATACGCAGTATTTT. It codes for CASSFGPSTDTQYF.

This clone occurred a few times. The J gene is TRBJ2-2, the V gene TRBV25-1; no reliable D call. The CDR3 totals 15 residues. Germline assignment: CDR1 MGHDK and CDR2 SYGVNS. The V end lost 4 bases, the J end lost 0 bases, and 9 bases lay between the germline ends. The CDR3 nucleotides are TGTGCCAGCAGTGTTCAGGCGGCGAACACCGGGGAGCTGTTTTTT. It specifies CASSVQAANTGELFF.

A note on this clone: Other DNA sequences in this sample translate to the same CDR3. This chain uses TRBV6-5 with TRBJ1-3; D is undetermined. Germline CDR1 is MNHEY and CDR2 is SVGAGI. Trimming removed 6 bases at V and 7 bases at J, with 10 bases between. The CDR3 loop spans 12 amino acids. The CDR3 reads CASSSPGNTIYF. The CDR3 DNA is TGTGCCAGCAGCTCCCCCGGGAACACCATATATTTT.

The chain couples TRBV10-3 to TRBJ2-3; 10 bases are a match to TRBD2. V lost 6 bases, J lost 0 bases, and 9 bases stayed unmatched. Looked up from germline, CDR1 is ENHRY and CDR2 is SYGVKD. This CDR3 is built from 17 residues. This chain's CDR3 is CAIRNPSGSASTDTQYF. CDR3 nucleotides: TGTGCCATCAGAAATCCTAGCGGGAGTGCCAGCACAGATACGCAGTATTTT.

This clone was recorded a few times. The chain links TRBV4-2 to TRBJ2-2; D not resolved. CDR3 length: 11 residues. V gave up 6 bases and J gave up 7 bases, with 6 bases separating them. Germline V gene lookup returns CDR1 LGHNA and CDR2 YNFKEQ. CDR3 in amino acids: CASSSNGELFF. The CDR3 bases are TGTGCCAGCAGTAGTAACGGGGAGCTGTTTTTT.

The chain has TRBV30 and TRBJ2-7, with 7 bases lining up with TRBD1. The germline V gene encodes CDR1 GTSNPN and CDR2 SVGIG (reference sequence). With 3 bases clipped from V and 2 bases from J, the junction kept 13 bases outside the gene matches. This CDR3 contains 16 residues. As DNA, the CDR3 is TGTGCCTGGAGAGGGGGCCCGGGACACCAGACCTACGAGCAGTACTTC. This gives the protein CAWRGGPGHQTYEQYF. Looking up the rest from reference TRBV30 and TRBJ2-7 gives the full variable domain: SQTIHQWPATLVQPVGSPLSLECTVEGTSNPNLYWYRQAAGRGLQLLFYSVGIGQISSEVPQNLSASRPQDRQFILSSKKLLLSDSGFYLCAWRGGPGHQTYEQYFGPGTRLTVT.

Only a few counts were recorded for this clone. The chain employs TRBV7-3 and TRBJ2-3, with a possible D match to TRBD1 (6 bases). The V gene lost 1 base and the J gene lost 3 bases, with 14 bases spanning the gap. This CDR3 contains 16 residues. CDR1 SGHTA and CDR2 FQGTGA come from the germline V gene. CDR3 bases: TGTGCCAGCAGCTTAATATGGGGGCCGACAACAGATACGCAGTATTTT. Encoded protein: CASSLIWGPTTDTQYF.

This clone was counted only a few times. At the DNA level, this CDR3 is encoded by other sequences in the same sample as well. This sequence joins TRBV2 and TRBJ2-7; D is possibly TRBD1 (5 bases). V was cut by 2 bases and J by 3 bases, with 5 bases left in between. CDR3 length equals 12 residues. Germline V gene sequence: CDR1 SNHLY, CDR2 FYNNEI. Here the CDR3 DNA reads TGTGCCAGCAGTGAACAGGGCTACGAGCAGTACTTC. The encoded protein is CASSEQGYEQYF. The full variable domain, rest sourced from reference TRBV2 and TRBJ2-7, is EPEVTQTPSHQVTQMGQEVILRCVPISNHLYFYWYRQILGQKVEFLVSFYNNEISEKSEIFDDQFSVERPDGSNFTLKIRSTKLEDSAMYFCASSEQGYEQYFGPGTRLTVT.

Only a few counts were recorded for this clone. This chain links TRBV11-2 with TRBJ2-4; D unclear. The V end was cut by 7 bases, the J end by 0 bases, with 13 bases between. Germline V gene sequence: CDR1 SGHAT, CDR2 FQNNGV. The length of the CDR3 is 15 residues. CDR3 loop: CASMKDAQAKNIQYF. In DNA form, the CDR3 reads TGTGCCAGCATGAAGGACGCTCAAGCCAAAAACATTCAGTACTTC.

The V gene is TRBV4-3, the J gene TRBJ2-6; D is perhaps TRBD2 (7 bases). Trimming took off 0 bases at V and 0 bases at J, with 12 bases between the two ends. Germline V lookup: CDR1 LGHNA, CDR2 YSLEER. The length of the CDR3 is 18 residues. CDR3 sequence: CASSQERGLSSGANVLTF. The CDR3 DNA reads TGCGCCAGCAGCCAAGAGCGGGGGCTTAGCTCTGGGGCCAACGTCCTGACTTTC.